This T cell receptor beta chain comes out of a study of blood T cell repertoires in COVID-19. Study at large: COVID-19 samples collected from the United States, Italy and Spain covered acute and convalescent phases. T cells, B-cell-depleted T cells, or PBMCs provided the cDNA or gDNA that served as material.

CDR1 and CDR2 from the germline V gene are SGHRS and YFSETQ. The CDR3 spans 16 residues. Trimming removed 0 bases from V and 0 bases from J, with 10 bases in between. Patients at the Seattle site were enrolled during active infection and followed longitudinally. In the original processing: Estimated nucleated cell counts came from reference gene primer amplification. Sequencing was performed with immunoSEQ multiplex PCR; in TCRdb, only in-frame clones are kept and a portion is missing. V, J and clone size derive from that table, while D and trimming were established from the DNA sequence. The sample includes some 150,000 clones, 70% to 80% seen only once; the top ten take roughly 5.1%. This clone was seen more than once but under ten times.

Input material: peripheral blood. The TCR comes from a woman between 70 and 85 years old with COVID-19, enrolled during active disease. This chain joins TRBV5-1 and TRBJ1-3; weak D call: TRBD1 (5 bases). The DNA for the CDR3 is TGCGCCAGCAGCTTGGGGGGCGCCAACTCTGGAAACACCATATATTTT. Its protein product is CASSLGGANSGNTIYF.